This T cell receptor (beta chain) was sequenced for a study of fetal regulatory T cell absence and autoimmunity. Study details: Exocrine pancreas autoimmunity occurred in IPEX patients lacking clinical diabetes. Study results and limitations: Some top pancreas TCR clones were over 80-fold enriched versus cord blood. Pancreas and cord blood did not differ much in TRB family usage.

Worth noting for this clone: The target antigen is unknown.

The CDR3 consists of 14 residues. V lost 6 bases to trimming and J lost 4 bases, with 15 bases between them. The V gene's germline CDR1 is SQVTM and CDR2 ANQGSEA. Repertoires were generated with immunoSEQ multiplex PCR, while TCRdb's copy carries only in-frame clones and drops some. The sample records 95,000 or so clones, around 72% being singletons. Sequenced input: pancreas tissue. The sequence derives from a male donor with IPEX syndrome. The rearrangement joins TRBV29-1 to TRBJ1-4; D unclear. CDR3 DNA: TGCAGCGTCCCTGGACGGAGGAGTAATGAAAAACTGTTTTTT. It codes for CSVPGRRSNEKLFF.